This T cell receptor beta chain was recorded in a study of CD8 T cells in Susac syndrome. Sequencing of TCR beta covered CD8+ and CD4+ T cells obtained from blood. Healthy donors were controls matched for age and sex. CDR3 length equals 14 residues. V trimming: 5 bases; J trimming: 5 bases; junction bases outside the gene matches: 6. Germline assignment: CDR1 GTSNPN and CDR2 SVGIG (reference sequence). Random-hexamer reverse transcription was applied to roughly 0.5 to 1 ug RNA. TCR beta CDR3 was amplified by immunoSEQ covering 54 Vbeta and 13 Jbeta. A single record per CDR3 protein comes from TCRdb applying MiXCR to the immunoSEQ multiplex PCR reads. The sample includes about 200,000 distinct CDR3 sequences, 85% to 95% of them seen just once.

The chain links TRBV30 to TRBJ2-7; 13 bases map to TRBD2. Sequencing was done on a sample of CD4+ T cells from PBMCs. This receptor was taken from a human donor in good health. In DNA form, the CDR3 reads TGTGCCTGGTCTCCACTAGCGGGGGGGCACGAGCAGTACTTC. Protein product: CAWSPLAGGHEQYF.